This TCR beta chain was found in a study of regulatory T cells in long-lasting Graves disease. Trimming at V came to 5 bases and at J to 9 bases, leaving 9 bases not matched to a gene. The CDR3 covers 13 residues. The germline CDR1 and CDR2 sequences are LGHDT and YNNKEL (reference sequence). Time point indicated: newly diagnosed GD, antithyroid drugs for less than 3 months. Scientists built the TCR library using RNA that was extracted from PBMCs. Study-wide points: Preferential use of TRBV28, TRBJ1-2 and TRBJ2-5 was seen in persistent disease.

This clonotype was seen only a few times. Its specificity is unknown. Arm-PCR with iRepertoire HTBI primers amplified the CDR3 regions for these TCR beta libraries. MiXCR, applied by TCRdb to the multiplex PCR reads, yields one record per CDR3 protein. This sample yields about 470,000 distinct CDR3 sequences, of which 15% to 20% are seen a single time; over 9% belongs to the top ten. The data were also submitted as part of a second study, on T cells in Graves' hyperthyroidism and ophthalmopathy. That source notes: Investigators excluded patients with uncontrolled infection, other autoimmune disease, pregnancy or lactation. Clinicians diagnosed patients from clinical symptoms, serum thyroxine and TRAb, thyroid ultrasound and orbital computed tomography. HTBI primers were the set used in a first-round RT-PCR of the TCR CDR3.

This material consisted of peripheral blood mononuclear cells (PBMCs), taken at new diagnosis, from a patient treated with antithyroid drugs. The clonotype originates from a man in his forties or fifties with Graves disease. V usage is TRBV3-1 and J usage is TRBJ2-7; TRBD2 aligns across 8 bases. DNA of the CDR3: TGTGCCAGCAGCAACCTCGGGAGGGCACCGCAGTACTTC. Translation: CASSNLGRAPQYF.